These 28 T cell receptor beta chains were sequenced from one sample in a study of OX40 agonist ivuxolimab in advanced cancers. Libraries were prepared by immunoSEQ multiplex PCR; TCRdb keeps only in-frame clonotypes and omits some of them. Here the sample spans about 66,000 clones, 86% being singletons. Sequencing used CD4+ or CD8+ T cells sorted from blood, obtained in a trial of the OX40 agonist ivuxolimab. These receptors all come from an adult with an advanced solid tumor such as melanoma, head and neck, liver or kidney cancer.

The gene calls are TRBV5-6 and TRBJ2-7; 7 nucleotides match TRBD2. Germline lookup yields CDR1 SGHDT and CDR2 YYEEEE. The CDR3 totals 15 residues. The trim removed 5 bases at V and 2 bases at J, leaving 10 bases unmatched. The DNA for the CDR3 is TGTGCCAGCAGTCCTATTGGGGGGGAAACCTACGAGCAGTACTTC. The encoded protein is CASSPIGGETYEQYF.

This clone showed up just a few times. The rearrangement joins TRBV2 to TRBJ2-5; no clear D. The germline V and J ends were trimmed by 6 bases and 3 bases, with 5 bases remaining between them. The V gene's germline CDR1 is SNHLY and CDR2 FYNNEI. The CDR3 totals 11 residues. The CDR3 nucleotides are TGTGCCAGCAGAAAGGAAGAGACCCAGTACTTC. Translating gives CASRKEETQYF.

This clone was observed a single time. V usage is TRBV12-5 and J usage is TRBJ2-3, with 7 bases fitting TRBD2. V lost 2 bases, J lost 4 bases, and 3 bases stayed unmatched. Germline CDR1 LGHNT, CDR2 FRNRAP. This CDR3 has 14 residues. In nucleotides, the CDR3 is TGTGCTAGTGGTTTGTGGGGGGGGTCAGATACGCAGTATTTT. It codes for CASGLWGGSDTQYF.

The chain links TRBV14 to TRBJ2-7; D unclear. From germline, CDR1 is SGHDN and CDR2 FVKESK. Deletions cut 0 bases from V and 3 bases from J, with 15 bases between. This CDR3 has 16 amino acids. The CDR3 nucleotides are TGTGCCAGCAGCCAAGATATTAGCAAAAGGTTCTACGAGCAGTACTTC. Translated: CASSQDISKRFYEQYF.

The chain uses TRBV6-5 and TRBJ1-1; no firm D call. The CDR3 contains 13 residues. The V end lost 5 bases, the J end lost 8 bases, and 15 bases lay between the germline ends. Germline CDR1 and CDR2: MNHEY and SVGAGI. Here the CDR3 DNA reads TGTGCCAGCAGTCTCTCGCTCGCGAGGGAAGCTTTCTTT. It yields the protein CASSLSLAREAFF.

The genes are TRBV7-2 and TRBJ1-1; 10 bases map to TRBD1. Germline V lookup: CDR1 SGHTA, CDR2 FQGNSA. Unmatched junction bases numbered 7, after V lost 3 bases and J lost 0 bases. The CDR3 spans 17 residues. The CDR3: CASSFGTGAAMNTEAFF. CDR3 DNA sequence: TGTGCCAGCAGCTTTGGGACAGGGGCAGCGATGAACACTGAAGCTTTCTTT.

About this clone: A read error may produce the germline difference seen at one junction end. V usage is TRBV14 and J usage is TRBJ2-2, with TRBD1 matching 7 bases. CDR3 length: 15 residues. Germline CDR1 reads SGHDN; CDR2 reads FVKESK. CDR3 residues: CASSRQIQGTGELFF. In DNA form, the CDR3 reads TGTGCCAGTAGCCGTCAAATACAGGGGACCGGGGAGCTGTTTTTT.

As DNA, the CDR3 is TGCGCCAGCAGCCAAGATCATAGCACTGAAGCTTTCTTT. This gives the protein CASSQDHSTEAFF. This rearrangement joins TRBV4-1 to TRBJ1-1; D gene ambiguous. Between the trimmed V and J ends, which lost 0 bases and 4 bases, there was a span of 6 bases. Germline V gene lookup returns CDR1 MGHRA and CDR2 YSYEKL. The CDR3 is made up of 13 amino acids.

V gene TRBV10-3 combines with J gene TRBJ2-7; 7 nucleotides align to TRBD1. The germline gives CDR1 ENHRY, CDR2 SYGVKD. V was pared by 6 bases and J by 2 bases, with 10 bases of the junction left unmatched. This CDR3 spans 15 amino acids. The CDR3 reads CAISKSTGLPYEQYF. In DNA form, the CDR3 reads TGTGCCATCAGCAAATCGACAGGGTTGCCCTACGAGCAGTACTTC.

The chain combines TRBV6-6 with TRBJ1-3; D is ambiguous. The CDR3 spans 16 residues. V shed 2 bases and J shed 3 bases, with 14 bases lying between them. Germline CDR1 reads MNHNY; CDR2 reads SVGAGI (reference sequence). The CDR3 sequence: CASSYGNTEIGNTIYF. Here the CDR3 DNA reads TGTGCCAGCAGTTACGGGAACACAGAAATTGGAAACACCATATATTTT.

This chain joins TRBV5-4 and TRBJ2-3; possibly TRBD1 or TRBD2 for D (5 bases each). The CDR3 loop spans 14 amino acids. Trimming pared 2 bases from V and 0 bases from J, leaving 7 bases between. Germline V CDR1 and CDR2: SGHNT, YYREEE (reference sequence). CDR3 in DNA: TGTGCCAGCAGCTTATGGGGGAGCACAGATACGCAGTATTTT. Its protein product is CASSLWGSTDTQYF.

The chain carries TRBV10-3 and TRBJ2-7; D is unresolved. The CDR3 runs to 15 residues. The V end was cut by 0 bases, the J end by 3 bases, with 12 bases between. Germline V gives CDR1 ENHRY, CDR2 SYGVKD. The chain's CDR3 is CAISESTDPNYEQYF. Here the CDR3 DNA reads TGTGCCATCAGTGAGTCTACAGATCCCAACTACGAGCAGTACTTC.

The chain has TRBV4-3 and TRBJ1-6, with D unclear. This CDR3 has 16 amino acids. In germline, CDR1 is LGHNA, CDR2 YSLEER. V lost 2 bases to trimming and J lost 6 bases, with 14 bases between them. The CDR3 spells CASSQSLAGFNSPLHF. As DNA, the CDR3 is TGCGCCAGCAGCCAATCTTTGGCCGGATTTAATTCACCCCTCCACTTT.

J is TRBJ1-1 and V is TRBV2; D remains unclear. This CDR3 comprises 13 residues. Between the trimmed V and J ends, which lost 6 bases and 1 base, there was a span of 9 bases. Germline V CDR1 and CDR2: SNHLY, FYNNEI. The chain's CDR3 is CASRRTSNTEAFF. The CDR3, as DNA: TGTGCCAGCAGAAGAACTTCGAACACTGAAGCTTTCTTT. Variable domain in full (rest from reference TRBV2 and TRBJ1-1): EPEVTQTPSHQVTQMGQEVILRCVPISNHLYFYWYRQILGQKVEFLVSFYNNEISEKSEIFDDQFSVERPDGSNFTLKIRSTKLEDSAMYFCASRRTSNTEAFFGQGTRLTVV.

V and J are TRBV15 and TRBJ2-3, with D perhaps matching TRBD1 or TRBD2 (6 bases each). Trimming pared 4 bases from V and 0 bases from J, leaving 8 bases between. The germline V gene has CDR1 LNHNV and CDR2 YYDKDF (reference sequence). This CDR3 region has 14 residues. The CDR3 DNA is TGTGCCACCAGCAAGGGGGGTAGCACAGATACGCAGTATTTT. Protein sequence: CATSKGGSTDTQYF. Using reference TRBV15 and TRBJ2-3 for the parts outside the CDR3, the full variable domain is DAMVIQNPRYQVTQFGKPVTLSCSQTLNHNVMYWYQQKSSQAPKLLFHYYDKDFNNEADTPDNFQSRRPNTSFCFLDIRSPGLGDTAMYLCATSKGGSTDTQYFGPGTRLTVL.

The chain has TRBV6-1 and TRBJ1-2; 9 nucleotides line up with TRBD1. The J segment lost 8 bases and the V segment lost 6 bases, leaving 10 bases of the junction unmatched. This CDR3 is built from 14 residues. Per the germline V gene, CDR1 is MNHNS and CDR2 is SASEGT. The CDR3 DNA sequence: TGTGCCAGCAGGAATACAGGGGGCGCTCGGGGCTACACCTTC. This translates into CASRNTGGARGYTF.

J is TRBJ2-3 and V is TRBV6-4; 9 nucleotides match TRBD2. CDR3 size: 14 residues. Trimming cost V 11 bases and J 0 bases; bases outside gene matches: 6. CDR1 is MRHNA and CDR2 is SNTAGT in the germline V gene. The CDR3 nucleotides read TGTGCCGGGGCTCTAGCGGGGAGCACAGATACGCAGTATTTT. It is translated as CAGALAGSTDTQYF.

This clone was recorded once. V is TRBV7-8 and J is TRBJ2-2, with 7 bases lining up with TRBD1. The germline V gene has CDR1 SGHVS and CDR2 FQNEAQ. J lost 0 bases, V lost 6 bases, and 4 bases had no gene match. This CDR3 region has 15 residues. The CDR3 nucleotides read TGTGCCAGCAGATCCCAGGGGGCGAACACCGGGGAGCTGTTTTTT. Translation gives CASRSQGANTGELFF.

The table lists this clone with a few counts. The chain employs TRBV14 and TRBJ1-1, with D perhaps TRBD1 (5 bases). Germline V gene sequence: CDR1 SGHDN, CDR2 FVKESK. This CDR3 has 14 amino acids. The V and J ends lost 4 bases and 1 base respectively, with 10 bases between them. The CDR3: CASSPSQGNTEAFF. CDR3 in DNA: TGTGCCAGCAGCCCGTCCCAGGGGAACACTGAAGCTTTCTTT. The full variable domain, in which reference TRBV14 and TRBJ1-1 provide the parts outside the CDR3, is EAGVTQFPSHSVIEKGQTVTLRCDPISGHDNLYWYRRVMGKEIKFLLHFVKESKQDESGMPNNRFLAERTGGTYSTLKVQPAELEDSGVYFCASSPSQGNTEAFFGQGTRLTVV.

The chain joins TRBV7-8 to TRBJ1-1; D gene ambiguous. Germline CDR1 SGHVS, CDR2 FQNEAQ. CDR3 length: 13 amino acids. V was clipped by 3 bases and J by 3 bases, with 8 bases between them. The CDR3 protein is CASSFGPDTEAFF. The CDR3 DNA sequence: TGTGCCAGCAGCTTTGGGCCGGACACTGAAGCTTTCTTT.

The CDR3 DNA follows: TGTGCCAGCAGCCCCCCGATTGGGGGGGGAGGCGCTGAAGCTTTCTTT. Protein: CASSPPIGGGGAEAFF. The chain has TRBV9 and TRBJ1-1; maybe TRBD1 (5 bases). Germline lookup yields CDR1 SGDLS and CDR2 YYNGEE. The CDR3 is made up of 16 amino acids. The V end lost 4 bases, the J end lost 6 bases, and 22 bases lay between the germline ends.

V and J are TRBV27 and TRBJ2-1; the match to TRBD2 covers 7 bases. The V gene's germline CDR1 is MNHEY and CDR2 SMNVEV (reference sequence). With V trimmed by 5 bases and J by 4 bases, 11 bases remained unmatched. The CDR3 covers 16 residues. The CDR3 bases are TGTGCCAGCAGTCCTGGGGGGAGGGGTGGGTACAATGAGCAGTTCTTC. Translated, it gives CASSPGGRGGYNEQFF.

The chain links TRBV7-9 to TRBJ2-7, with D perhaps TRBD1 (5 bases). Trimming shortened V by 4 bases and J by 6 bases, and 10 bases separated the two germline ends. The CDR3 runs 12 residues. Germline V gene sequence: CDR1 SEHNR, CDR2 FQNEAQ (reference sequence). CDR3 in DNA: TGTGCCAGCAGCTCATCAGGGATCGAGCAGTACTTC. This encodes CASSSSGIEQYF.

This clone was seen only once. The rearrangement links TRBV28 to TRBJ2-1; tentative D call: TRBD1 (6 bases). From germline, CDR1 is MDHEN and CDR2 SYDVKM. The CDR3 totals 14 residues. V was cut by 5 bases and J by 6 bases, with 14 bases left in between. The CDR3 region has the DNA TGTGCCAGCAGTAGCCAGGGGTGGGTCAATGAGCAGTTCTTC. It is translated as CASSSQGWVNEQFF.

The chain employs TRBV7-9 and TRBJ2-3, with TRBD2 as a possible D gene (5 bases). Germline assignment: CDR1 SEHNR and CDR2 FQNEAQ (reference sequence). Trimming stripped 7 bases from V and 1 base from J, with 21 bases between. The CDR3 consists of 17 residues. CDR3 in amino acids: CASISQGGHRGTDTQYF. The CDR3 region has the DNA TGTGCCAGCATCTCTCAAGGAGGCCACCGGGGCACAGATACGCAGTATTTT.

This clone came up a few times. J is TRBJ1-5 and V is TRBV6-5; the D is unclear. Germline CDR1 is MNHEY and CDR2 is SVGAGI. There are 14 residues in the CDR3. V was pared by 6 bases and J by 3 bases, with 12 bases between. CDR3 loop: CASSNHFNNQPQHF. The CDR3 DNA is TGTGCCAGCAGCAACCACTTTAACAATCAGCCCCAGCATTTT.

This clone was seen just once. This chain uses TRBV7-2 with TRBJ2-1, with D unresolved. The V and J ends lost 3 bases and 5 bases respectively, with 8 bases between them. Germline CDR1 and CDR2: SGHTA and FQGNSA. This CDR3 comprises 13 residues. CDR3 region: CASSFYLNNEQFF. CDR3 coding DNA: TGTGCCAGCAGCTTTTACCTGAACAATGAGCAGTTCTTC. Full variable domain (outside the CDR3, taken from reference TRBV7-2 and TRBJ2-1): GAGVSQSPSNKVTEKGKDVELRCDPISGHTALYWYRQSLGQGLEFLIYFQGNSAPDKSGLPSDRFSAERTGGSVSTLTIQRTQQEDSAVYLCASSFYLNNEQFFGPGTRLTVL.

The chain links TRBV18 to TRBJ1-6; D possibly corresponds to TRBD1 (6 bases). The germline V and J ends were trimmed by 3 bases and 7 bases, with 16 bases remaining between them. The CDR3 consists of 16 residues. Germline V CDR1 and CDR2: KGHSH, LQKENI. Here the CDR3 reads CASSPRDTISNSPLHF. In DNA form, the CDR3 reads TGTGCCAGCTCACCGCGGGACACCATTTCCAATTCACCCCTCCACTTT.